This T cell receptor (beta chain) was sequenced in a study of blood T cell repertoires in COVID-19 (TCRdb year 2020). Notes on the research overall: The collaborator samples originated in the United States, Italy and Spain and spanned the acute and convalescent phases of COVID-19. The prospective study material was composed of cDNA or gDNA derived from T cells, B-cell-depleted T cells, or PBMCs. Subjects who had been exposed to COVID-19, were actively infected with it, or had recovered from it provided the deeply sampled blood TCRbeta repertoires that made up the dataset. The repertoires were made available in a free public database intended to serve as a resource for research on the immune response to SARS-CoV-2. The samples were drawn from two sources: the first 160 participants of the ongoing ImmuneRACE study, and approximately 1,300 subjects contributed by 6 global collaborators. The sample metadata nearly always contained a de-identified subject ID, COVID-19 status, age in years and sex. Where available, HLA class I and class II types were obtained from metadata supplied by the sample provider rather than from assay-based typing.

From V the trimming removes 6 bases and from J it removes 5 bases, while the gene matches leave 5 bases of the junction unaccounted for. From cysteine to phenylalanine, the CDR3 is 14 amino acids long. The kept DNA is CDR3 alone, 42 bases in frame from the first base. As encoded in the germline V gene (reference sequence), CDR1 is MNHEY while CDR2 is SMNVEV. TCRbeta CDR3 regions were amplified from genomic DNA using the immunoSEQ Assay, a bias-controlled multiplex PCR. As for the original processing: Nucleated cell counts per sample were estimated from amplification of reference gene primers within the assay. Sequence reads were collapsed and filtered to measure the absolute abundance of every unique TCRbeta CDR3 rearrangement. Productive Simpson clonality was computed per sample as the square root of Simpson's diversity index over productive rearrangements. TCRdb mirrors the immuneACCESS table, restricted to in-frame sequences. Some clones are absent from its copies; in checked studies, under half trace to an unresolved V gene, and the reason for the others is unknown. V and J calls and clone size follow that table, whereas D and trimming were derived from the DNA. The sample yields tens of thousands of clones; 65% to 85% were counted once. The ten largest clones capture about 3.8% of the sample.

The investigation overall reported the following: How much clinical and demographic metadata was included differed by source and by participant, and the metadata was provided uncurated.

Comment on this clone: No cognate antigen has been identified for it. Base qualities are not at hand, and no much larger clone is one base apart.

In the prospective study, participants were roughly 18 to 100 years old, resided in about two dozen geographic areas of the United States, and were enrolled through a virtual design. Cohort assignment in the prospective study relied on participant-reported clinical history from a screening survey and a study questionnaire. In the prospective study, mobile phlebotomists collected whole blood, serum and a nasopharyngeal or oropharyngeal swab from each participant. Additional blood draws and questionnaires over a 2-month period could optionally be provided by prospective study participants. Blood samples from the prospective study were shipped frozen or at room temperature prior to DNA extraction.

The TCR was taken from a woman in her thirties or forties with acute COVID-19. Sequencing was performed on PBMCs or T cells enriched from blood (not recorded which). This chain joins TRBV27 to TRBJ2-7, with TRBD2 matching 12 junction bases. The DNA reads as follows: TGTGCCAGCAGGACTAGCGGGAGCCCCCACGAGCAGTACTTC. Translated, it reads CASRTSGSPHEQYF.